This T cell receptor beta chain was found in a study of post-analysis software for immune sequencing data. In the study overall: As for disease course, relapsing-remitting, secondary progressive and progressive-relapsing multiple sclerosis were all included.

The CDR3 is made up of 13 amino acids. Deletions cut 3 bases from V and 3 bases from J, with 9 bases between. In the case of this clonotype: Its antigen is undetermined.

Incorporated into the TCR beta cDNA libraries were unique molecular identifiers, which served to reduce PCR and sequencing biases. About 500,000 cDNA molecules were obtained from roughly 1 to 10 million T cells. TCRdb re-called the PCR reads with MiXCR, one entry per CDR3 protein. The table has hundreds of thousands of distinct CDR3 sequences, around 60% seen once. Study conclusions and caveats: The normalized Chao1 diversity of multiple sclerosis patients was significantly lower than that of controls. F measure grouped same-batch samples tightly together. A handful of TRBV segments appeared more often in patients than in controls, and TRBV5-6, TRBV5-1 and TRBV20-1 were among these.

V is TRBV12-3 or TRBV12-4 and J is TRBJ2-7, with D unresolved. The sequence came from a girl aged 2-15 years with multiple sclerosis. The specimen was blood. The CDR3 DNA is TGTGCCAGCAGTTTTACTGACGGCTACGAGCAGTACTTC. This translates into CASSFTDGYEQYF.